Shown below are 10 T cell receptor beta chains from a single sample sequenced in a study of blood T cell repertoires in COVID-19. Sequencing was performed with immunoSEQ multiplex PCR; in TCRdb, only in-frame clones are kept and a portion is missing. This table holds a few hundred thousand clones, about 90% found once. Sequences were obtained from PBMCs or T cells enriched from blood (not recorded which). These TCRs come from a man aged 25 to 40 who had recovered from COVID-19.

This sequence joins TRBV6-6 and TRBJ2-7, with TRBD1 as a possible D gene (5 bases). This CDR3 has 13 residues. Germline V gene data show CDR1 as MNHNY and CDR2 as SVGAGI (reference sequence). V was shortened by 4 bases and J by 6 bases, with 13 bases between the two germline ends. CDR3 nucleotides: TGTGCCAGCAGTTCTACCCAGGGATCCGAGCAGTACTTC. Translating it yields CASSSTQGSEQYF.

The chain couples TRBV6-6 to TRBJ2-1; 8 bases line up with TRBD2. Trimming at V came to 6 bases and at J to 9 bases, leaving 16 bases not matched to a gene. The CDR3 length is 16 residues. Germline V gene data show CDR1 as MNHNY and CDR2 as SVGAGI (reference sequence). In nucleotides, the CDR3 is TGTGCCAGCAGGCCACACCCAGGGATTGCGGGGGGTGAGCAGTTCTTC. This codes for CASRPHPGIAGGEQFF.

Note on this clone: Other DNA sequences within the sample encode an identical CDR3. The gene calls are TRBV19 and TRBJ1-5; D gene uncertain. The CDR3 has 14 residues. Per the germline V gene, CDR1 is LNHDA and CDR2 is SQIVND (reference sequence). Trimming shortened V by 3 bases and J by 0 bases, and 6 bases separated the two germline ends. In nucleotides, the CDR3 is TGTGCCAGTAGTATTGCCGGTAGCAATCAGCCCCAGCATTTT. Translated: CASSIAGSNQPQHF.

This chain uses TRBV6-5 with TRBJ1-5; TRBD1 agrees at 10 bases. Germline trimming cut 8 bases from V and 6 bases from J; bases unmatched to any gene: 4. The CDR3 spans 13 residues. The germline V gene encodes CDR1 MNHEY and CDR2 SVGAGI. CDR3 nucleotides: TGTGCCAGCCTAGGACAGGGGGGTCAGCCCCAGCATTTT. It translates to CASLGQGGQPQHF.

This clone has more than one count but fewer than ten. The J gene is TRBJ2-5, the V gene TRBV7-2; D might be TRBD1 (5 bases). Trimming took 5 bases from V and 0 from J, leaving 13 bases between them. CDR1 is SGHTA and CDR2 is FQGNSA in the germline V gene. The CDR3 is 15 residues long. The CDR3 sequence: CASSKVRANQETQYF. The CDR3 DNA is TGTGCCAGCAGCAAGGTCAGGGCCAACCAAGAGACCCAGTACTTC.

The chain is built from TRBV6-5 and TRBJ2-7; 7 bases agree with TRBD1. The junction had 5 bases not matched to a gene; V was cut back by 3 bases and J by 6 bases. Germline V gene data show CDR1 as MNHEY and CDR2 as SVGAGI. CDR3 length equals 13 residues. The chain's CDR3 is CASSYSGQAEQYF. In nucleotides, the CDR3 is TGTGCCAGCAGTTATTCCGGACAGGCCGAGCAGTACTTC.

V is TRBV27 and J is TRBJ2-7; 8 bases match TRBD1. This CDR3 spans 15 amino acids. The V and J ends lost 8 bases and 3 bases, in that order; junction bases with no gene match: 12. CDR1 and CDR2 from the germline V gene are MNHEY and SMNVEV (reference sequence). This CDR3 is CASGDLGQGDYEQYF. For the CDR3, the DNA is TGTGCCAGCGGAGACCTAGGACAGGGAGACTACGAGCAGTACTTC.

The V and J genes are TRBV6-2 or TRBV6-3 and TRBJ2-1, with D maybe TRBD2 (6 bases). Germline V gives CDR1 MNHEY, CDR2 SVGEGT. The CDR3 has 12 residues. V lost 5 bases, J lost 12 bases, and 14 bases lay in between. The CDR3 sequence is CASSKDYRMQFF. The CDR3 DNA reads as TGTGCCAGCAGTAAGGACTACCGCATGCAGTTCTTC.

The chain employs TRBV11-3 and TRBJ2-5; 8 positions agree with TRBD1. The CDR3 has 14 residues. Per germline, CDR1 SGHNT and CDR2 YENEEA. Germline trimming cut 5 bases from V and 6 bases from J; bases unmatched to any gene: 8. CDR3 sequence (DNA): TGTGCCAGCAGCGCGGACAGGGACGGACAGACCCAGTACTTC. Protein product: CASSADRDGQTQYF.

V gene TRBV9 combines with J gene TRBJ2-2; tentative D call: TRBD1 (6 bases). V was clipped by 3 bases and J by 5 bases, with 14 bases between them. Germline CDR1 and CDR2: SGDLS and YYNGEE. CDR3 length equals 15 residues. CDR3 nucleotide sequence: TGTGCCAGCAGCGGCCGGGACACGGAAACCGGGGAGCTGTTTTTT. This encodes CASSGRDTETGELFF. The full variable domain, with the rest looked up from reference TRBV9 and TRBJ2-2, is DSGVTQTPKHLITATGQRVTLRCSPRSGDLSVYWYQQSLDQGLQFLIQYYNGEERAKGNILERFSAQQFPDLHSELNLSSLELGDSALYFCASSGRDTETGELFFGEGSRLTVL.